A selection of T cell receptor beta chains follows, all from one sample in a study of T cells in tumors after PD-1 blockade. Clones were read by immunoSEQ multiplex PCR, and TCRdb kept only the in-frame ones, dropping some. The sample includes around 50,000 clones, roughly three quarters of them seen just once. Material: PBMCs, obtained before anti-PD-1 treatment. These receptors originate from a human donor with basal cell carcinoma. Each CDR3 is given with its conserved first and last residue. The D gene is left open where the match is weak. Clone size is shown for a subset of rows, as once, few, many or a class of expanded clone.

clone size,D gene,J gene,V gene,CDR3 DNA,CDR3 protein
NA,TRBD1,TRBJ1-2,TRBV20-1,TGCAGCTTAGGACAGGGACATGGCTACACCTTC,CSLGQGHGYTF
NA,NA,TRBJ2-5,TRBV3-1/TRBV3-2,TGTGCGACTAGGGTACGGGGCGCGGGGACCCAGTACTTC,CATRVRGAGTQYF
NA,NA,TRBJ1-2,TRBV2,TGTGCCAGCAGTACGTCCCAGAACTATGGCTACACCTTC,CASSTSQNYGYTF
NA,NA,TRBJ1-5,TRBV2,TGTGCCAGCAGGGGGGGGCAGGGTAGCAATCAGCCCCAGCATTTT,CASRGGQGSNQPQHF
NA,NA,TRBJ1-6,TRBV19,TGTGCCAGTCCGATGCAGGTAAGGGATAATTCACCCCTCCACTTT,CASPMQVRDNSPLHF
NA,NA,TRBJ1-1,TRBV9,TGTGCCAGCAGCGTAGGCCACCACATGAACACTGAAGCTTTCTTT,CASSVGHHMNTEAFF
once,TRBD2,TRBJ2-3,TRBV27,TGTGCCAGCAGTTTAAGAGGACTAGCGGGGGGCACAGATACGCAGTATTTT,CASSLRGLAGGTDTQYF
NA,NA,TRBJ2-3,TRBV6-5,TGTGCCAGTAGGGCCGTGGGGAGCACAGATACGCAGTATTTT,CASRAVGSTDTQYF
once,NA,TRBJ2-1,TRBV6-5,TGTGCCAGCAGGGATCGGAGGAGAGATGAGCAGTTCTTC,CASRDRRRDEQFF
NA,TRBD1,TRBJ2-7,TRBV2,TGTGCCAGCAGGTACTTAGGACAGGTAGACGAGCAGTACTTC,CASRYLGQVDEQYF
NA,NA,TRBJ1-1,TRBV6-5,TGTGCCAGCAGTTACGGGCCTGAAGCTTTCTTT,CASSYGPEAFF
NA,NA,TRBJ1-4,TRBV2,TGTGCCAGCAGTGATTGGGGAGTTGGGGAAAAACTGTTTTTT,CASSDWGVGEKLFF
once,NA,TRBJ2-3,TRBV19,TGTGCCAGTAGTGTCGACAGAAGCACAGATACGCAGTATTTT,CASSVDRSTDTQYF
NA,TRBD1,TRBJ1-1,TRBV20-1,TGCAGTGCAAGTTCCGGGACAGCCAACACTGAAGCTTTCTTT,CSASSGTANTEAFF
NA,TRBD1,TRBJ2-7,TRBV11-3,TGTGCCAGCAGCTTGGATCCAGGACAGGACAACCACGAGCAGTACTTC,CASSLDPGQDNHEQYF
once,NA,TRBJ2-7,TRBV9,TGTGCCAGCAGCGGTGACGGCTACGAGCAGTACTTC,CASSGDGYEQYF
NA,NA,TRBJ1-6,TRBV30,TGTGCCTGGAGTGTACAATCCTTCCAACAAGGTTCACCCCTCCACTTT,CAWSVQSFQQGSPLHF
once,TRBD1,TRBJ1-2,TRBV10-3,TGTGCCATCAGAGGACAGGGCTACGGCTACACCTTC,CAIRGQGYGYTF
NA,TRBD1,TRBJ2-2,TRBV6-5,TGTGCCAGCAGTTACCAGGGACAGGGAGGTTTAGGGGAGCTGTTTTTT,CASSYQGQGGLGELFF
NA,NA,TRBJ2-1,TRBV19,TGTGCCAGTAGTATCTCCAGGGTCAATGAGCAGTTCTTC,CASSISRVNEQFF
NA,NA,TRBJ1-1,TRBV7-2,TGTGCCAGCAGCTTAGTCAGGGTAGGGACTGAAGCTTTCTTT,CASSLVRVGTEAFF
NA,NA,TRBJ2-1,TRBV28,TGTGCCGGGTCTCGGGGCGGGGACCTCAATGAGCAGTTCTTC,CAGSRGGDLNEQFF
once,NA,TRBJ2-1,TRBV9,TGTGCCAGCAGCTCTAGGGGAGCTAGCCCTAGCAATGAGCAGTTCTTC,CASSSRGASPSNEQFF